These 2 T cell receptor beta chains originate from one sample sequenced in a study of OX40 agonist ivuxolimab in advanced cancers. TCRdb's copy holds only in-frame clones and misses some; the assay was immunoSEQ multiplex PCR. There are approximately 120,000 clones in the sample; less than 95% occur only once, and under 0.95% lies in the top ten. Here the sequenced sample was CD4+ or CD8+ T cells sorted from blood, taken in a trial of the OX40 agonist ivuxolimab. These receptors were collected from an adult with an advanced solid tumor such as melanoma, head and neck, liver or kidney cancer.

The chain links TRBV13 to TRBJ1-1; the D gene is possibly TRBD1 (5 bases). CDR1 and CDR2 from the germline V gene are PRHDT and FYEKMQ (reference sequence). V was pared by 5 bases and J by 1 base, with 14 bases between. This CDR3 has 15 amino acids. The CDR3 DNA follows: TGTGCCAGCAGCACGATGCCGGGACGGAACACTGAAGCTTTCTTT. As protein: CASSTMPGRNTEAFF.

This CDR3 is CASSWGTTSAYEQYF. In DNA form, the CDR3 reads TGCGCCAGCAGCTGGGGGACAACAAGCGCCTACGAGCAGTACTTC. The chain links TRBV5-1 to TRBJ2-7; D is possibly TRBD1 (6 bases). The CDR3 sequence is 15 residues long. Germline V gene data show CDR1 as SGHRS and CDR2 as YFSETQ. Trimming shortened V by 3 bases and J by 2 bases, and 15 bases separated the two germline ends.